This record concerns one TCR beta chain sequence. The antigen remains undetermined. This sample stems from a study of shared clonotypes between healthy human individuals. Across the study: Plates per donor: three CD4 naive, three CD4 memory, two CD8 naive, one CD8 memory.

The germline V gene encodes CDR1 ENHRY and CDR2 SYGVKD. The CDR3 sequence is 13 residues long. The V segment lost 6 bases and the J segment 5 bases; nucleotides outside the gene matches: 5. It was at deep level that the assay was run. Replicate PCRs from sorted subsets contained around 200 ng DNA, which is 31,000 or so T cell genomes. Assay used: immunoSEQ multiplex PCR; TCRdb lists only in-frame clones, some missing. The table has approximately 2.5 million clones, approximately 94% seen once. General study results and limits: Clonotype sharing across several donors was observed for around 5% of naive CD4 clonotypes.

The chain uses TRBV10-3 and TRBJ1-2; TRBD1 aligns across 8 bases. The sample taken for sequencing was naive CD4+ T cells sorted from blood. Stated subset: CD45RA+ positively selected. The TCR sequence derives from a man between 18 and 29 years old in good health. The CDR3 reads CAIRGDRGYGYTF. CDR3 coding DNA: TGTGCCATCAGGGGCGACAGGGGTTATGGCTACACCTTC.